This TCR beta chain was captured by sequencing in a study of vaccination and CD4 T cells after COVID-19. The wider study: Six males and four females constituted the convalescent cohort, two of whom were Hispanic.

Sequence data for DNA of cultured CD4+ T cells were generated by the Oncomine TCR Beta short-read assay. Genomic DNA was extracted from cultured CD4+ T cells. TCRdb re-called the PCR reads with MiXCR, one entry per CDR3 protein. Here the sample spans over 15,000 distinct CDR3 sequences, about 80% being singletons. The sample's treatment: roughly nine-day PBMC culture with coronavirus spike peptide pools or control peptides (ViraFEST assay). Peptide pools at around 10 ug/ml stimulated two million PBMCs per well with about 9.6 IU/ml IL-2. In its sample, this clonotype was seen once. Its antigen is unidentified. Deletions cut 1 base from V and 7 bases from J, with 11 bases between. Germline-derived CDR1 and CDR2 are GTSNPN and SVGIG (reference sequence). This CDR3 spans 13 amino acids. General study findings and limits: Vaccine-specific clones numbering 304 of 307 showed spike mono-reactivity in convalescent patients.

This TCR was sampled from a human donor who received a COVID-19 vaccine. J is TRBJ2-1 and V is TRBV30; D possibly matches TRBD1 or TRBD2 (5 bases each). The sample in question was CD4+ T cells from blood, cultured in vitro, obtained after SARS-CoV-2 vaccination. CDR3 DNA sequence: TGTGCCTGGAGTGGGGGGTACTGGAATGAGCAGTTCTTC. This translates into CAWSGGYWNEQFF.